This T cell receptor (beta chain) emerged from a study of blood T cell repertoires in COVID-19. Whole-study context: Samples of COVID-19 (acute and convalescent) were obtained from the United States, Italy and Spain.

Generated by immunoSEQ multiplex PCR, the TCRdb table keeps only in-frame clones and is missing some. The data contain some 30,000 clones, about 90% of them singletons. V lost 0 bases and J 3 bases, leaving 8 bases between the germline ends. The length of the CDR3 is 14 residues. CDR1 and CDR2 (germline): SGDLS, YYNGEE. The sample consisted of peripheral blood. This chain links TRBV9 with TRBJ2-3; D ambiguous. The TCR was taken from a woman aged 70-85 years with active COVID-19. CDR3 in DNA: TGTGCCAGCAGCGTAGAAGTCAGTACAGATACGCAGTATTTT. Amino acid sequence: CASSVEVSTDTQYF. Drawing the rest from reference TRBV9 and TRBJ2-3, the complete variable domain is DSGVTQTPKHLITATGQRVTLRCSPRSGDLSVYWYQQSLDQGLQFLIQYYNGEERAKGNILERFSAQQFPDLHSELNLSSLELGDSALYFCASSVEVSTDTQYFGPGTRLTVL.